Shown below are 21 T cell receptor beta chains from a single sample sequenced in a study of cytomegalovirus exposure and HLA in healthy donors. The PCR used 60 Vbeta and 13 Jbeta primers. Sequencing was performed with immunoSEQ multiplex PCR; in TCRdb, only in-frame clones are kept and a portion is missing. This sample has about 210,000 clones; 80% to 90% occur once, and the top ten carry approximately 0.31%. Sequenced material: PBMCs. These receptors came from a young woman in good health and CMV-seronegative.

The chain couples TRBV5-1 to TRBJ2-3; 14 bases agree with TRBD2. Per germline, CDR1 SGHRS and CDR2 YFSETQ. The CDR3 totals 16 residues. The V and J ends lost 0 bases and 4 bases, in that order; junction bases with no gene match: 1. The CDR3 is CASSLGGLAGADTQYF. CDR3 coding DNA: TGCGCCAGCAGCTTGGGGGGACTAGCGGGAGCAGATACGCAGTATTTT.

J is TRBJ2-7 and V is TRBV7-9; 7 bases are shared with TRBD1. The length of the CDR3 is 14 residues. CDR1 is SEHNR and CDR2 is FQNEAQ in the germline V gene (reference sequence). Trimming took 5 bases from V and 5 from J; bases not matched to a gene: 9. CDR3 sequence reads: CASSHPTGKNEQYF. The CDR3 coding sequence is TGTGCCAGCAGCCACCCGACAGGGAAAAACGAGCAGTACTTC.

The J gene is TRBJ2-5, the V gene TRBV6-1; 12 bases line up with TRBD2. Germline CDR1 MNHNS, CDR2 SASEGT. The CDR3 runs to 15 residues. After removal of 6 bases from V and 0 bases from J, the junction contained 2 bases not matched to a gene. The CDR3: CASSWTSGNQETQYF. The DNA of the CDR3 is TGTGCCAGCAGCTGGACTAGCGGGAACCAAGAGACCCAGTACTTC.

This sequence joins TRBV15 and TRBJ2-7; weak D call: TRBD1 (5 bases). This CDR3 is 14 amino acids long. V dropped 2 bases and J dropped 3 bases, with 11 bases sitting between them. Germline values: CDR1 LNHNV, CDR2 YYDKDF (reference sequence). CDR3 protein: CATSRSRQGYEQYF. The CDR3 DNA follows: TGTGCCACCAGCAGAAGCAGGCAGGGCTACGAGCAGTACTTC.

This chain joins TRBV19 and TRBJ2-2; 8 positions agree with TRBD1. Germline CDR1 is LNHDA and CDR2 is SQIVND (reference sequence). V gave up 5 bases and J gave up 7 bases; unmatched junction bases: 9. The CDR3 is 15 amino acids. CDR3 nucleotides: TGTGCCAGTAGTCCAGGACAGGGTTTAGGCGGGGAGCTGTTTTTT. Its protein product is CASSPGQGLGGELFF.

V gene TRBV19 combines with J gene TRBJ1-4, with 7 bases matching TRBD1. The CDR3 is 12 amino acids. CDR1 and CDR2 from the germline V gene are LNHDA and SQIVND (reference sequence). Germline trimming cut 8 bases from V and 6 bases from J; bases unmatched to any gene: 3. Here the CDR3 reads CASGQGDEKLFF. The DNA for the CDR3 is TGTGCCAGTGGCCAGGGGGATGAAAAACTGTTTTTT.

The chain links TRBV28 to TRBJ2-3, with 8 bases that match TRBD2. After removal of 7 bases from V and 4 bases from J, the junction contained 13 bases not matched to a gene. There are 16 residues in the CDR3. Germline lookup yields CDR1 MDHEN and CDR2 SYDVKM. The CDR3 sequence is CASKVSAGGPADTQYF. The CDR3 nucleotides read TGTGCCAGCAAGGTGTCCGCGGGAGGTCCTGCAGATACGCAGTATTTT.

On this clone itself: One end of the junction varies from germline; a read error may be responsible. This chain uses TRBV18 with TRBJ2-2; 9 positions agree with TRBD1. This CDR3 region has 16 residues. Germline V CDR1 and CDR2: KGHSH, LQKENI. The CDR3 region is CASLPQQGAHTGELFF. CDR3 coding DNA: TGTGCCAGCTTACCACAACAGGGGGCCCACACCGGGGAGCTGTTTTTT.

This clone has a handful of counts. This CDR3 is CASSLETGGSNEQFF. CDR3 bases: TGTGCCAGCAGTTTAGAGACAGGGGGGAGCAATGAGCAGTTCTTC. The V gene is TRBV28, the J gene TRBJ2-1; TRBD1 aligns across 9 bases. Trimming cost V 2 bases and J 6 bases; bases outside gene matches: 5. Germline CDR1 reads MDHEN; CDR2 reads SYDVKM. The CDR3 is 15 amino acids.

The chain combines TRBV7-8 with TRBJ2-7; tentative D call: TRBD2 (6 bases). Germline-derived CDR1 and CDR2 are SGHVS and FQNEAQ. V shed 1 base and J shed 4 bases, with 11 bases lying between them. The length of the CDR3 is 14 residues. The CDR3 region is CASSLGRGGYEQYF. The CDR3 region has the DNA TGTGCCAGCAGCTTAGGGCGGGGTGGGTACGAGCAGTACTTC. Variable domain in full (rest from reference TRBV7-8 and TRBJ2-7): GAGVSQSPRYKVAKRGQDVALRCDPISGHVSLFWYQQALGQGPEFLTYFQNEAQLDKSGLPSDRFFAERPEGSVSTLKIQRTQQEDSAVYLCASSLGRGGYEQYFGPGTRLTVT.

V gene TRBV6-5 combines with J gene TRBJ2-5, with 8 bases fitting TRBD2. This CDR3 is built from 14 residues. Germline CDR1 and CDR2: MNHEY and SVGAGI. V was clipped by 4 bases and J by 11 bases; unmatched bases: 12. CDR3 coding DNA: TGTGCCAGCAGTTCGGGACTAGATCGCTTGTTGCAGTACTTC. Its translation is CASSSGLDRLLQYF.

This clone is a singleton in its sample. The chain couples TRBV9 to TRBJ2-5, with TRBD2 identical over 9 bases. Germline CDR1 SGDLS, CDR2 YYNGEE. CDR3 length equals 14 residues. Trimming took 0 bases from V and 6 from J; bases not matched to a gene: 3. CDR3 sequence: CASSVETSGKTQYF. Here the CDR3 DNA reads TGTGCCAGCAGCGTAGAGACTAGCGGAAAGACCCAGTACTTC.

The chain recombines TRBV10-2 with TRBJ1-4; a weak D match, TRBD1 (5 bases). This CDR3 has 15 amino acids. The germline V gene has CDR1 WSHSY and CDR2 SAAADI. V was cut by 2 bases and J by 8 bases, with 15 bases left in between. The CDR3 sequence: CASSEIQGVGEKLFF. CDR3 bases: TGCGCCAGCAGTGAGATCCAGGGCGTGGGCGAAAAACTGTTTTTT.

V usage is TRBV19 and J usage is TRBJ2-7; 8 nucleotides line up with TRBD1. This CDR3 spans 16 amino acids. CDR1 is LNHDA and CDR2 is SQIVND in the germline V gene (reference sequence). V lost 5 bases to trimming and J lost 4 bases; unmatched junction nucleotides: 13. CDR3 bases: TGTGCCAGTAGTGACCAAGGACAGGGAAAAAGGTACGAGCAGTACTTC. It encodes CASSDQGQGKRYEQYF.

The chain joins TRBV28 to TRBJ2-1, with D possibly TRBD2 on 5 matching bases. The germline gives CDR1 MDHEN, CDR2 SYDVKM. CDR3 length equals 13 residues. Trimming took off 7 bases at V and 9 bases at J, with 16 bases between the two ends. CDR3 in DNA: TGTGCCAGCACCGACTTTCGCCGGGGTGAGCAGTTCTTC. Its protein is CASTDFRRGEQFF.

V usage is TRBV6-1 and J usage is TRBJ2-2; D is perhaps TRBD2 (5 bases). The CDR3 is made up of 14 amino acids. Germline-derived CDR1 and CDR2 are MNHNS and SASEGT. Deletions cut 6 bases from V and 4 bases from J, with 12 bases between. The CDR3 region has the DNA TGTGCCAGCAGACAGACTACTTCCACCGGGGAGCTGTTTTTT. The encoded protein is CASRQTTSTGELFF.

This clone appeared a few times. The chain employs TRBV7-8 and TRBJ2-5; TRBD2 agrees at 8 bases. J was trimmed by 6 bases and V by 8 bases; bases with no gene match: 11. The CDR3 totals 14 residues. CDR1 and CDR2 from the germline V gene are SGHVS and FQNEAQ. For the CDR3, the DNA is TGTGCCAGCCAAGAGAGGCGGGGGGAGAAGACCCAGTACTTC. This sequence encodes CASQERRGEKTQYF.

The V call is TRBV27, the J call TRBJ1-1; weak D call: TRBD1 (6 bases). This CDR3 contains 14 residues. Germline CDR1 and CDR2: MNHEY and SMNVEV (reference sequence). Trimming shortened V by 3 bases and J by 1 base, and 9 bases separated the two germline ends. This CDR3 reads CASSFIQGNTEAFF. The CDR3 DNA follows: TGTGCCAGCAGTTTTATACAGGGGAACACTGAAGCTTTCTTT.

The CDR3 sequence is CASSAGGIRASGYTF. In DNA form, the CDR3 reads TGTGCCAGCAGCGCGGGGGGGATCCGGGCATCTGGCTACACCTTC. The chain links TRBV11-2 to TRBJ1-2; D might be TRBD1 (5 bases). This CDR3 comprises 15 residues. Trimming took 5 bases from V and 7 from J, leaving 20 bases between them. Germline CDR1 reads SGHAT; CDR2 reads FQNNGV.

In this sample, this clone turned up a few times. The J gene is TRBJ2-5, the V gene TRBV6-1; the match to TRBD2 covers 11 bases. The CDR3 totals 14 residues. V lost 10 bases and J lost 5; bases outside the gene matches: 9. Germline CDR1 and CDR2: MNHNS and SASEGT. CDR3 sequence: CATHSGRAVETQYF. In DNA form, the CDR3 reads TGTGCCACCCATAGCGGGAGGGCCGTTGAGACCCAGTACTTC.

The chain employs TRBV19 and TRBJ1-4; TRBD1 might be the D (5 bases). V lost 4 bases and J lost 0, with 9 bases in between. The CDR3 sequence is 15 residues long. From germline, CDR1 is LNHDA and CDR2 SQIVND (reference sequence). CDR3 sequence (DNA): TGTGCCAGTAGTAGTCGGGGGGCAACTAATGAAAAACTGTTTTTT. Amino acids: CASSSRGATNEKLFF.